This paragraph covers one T cell receptor (beta chain) sequence. Its antigen remains unidentified. Peripheral blood, about 10 milliliters per donor, was collected. Sample-barcoded 5' priming and a J-beta primer mix drove a second PCR of roughly 7 to 11 cycles. TCRdb used MiXCR to reprocess the 5' RACE reads, holding one entry per CDR3 protein. In the table there are approximately 580,000 distinct CDR3 sequences, less than 25% of which are singletons. These data are taken from a study of blood T cells in healthy people across ages. Overall study results and limits: There were more naive CD4+ cells and higher diversity in long-lived donors than in aged donors.

With 5 bases removed from V and 2 bases from J, the gap between germline ends came to 13 bases. The V gene's germline CDR1 is SEHNR and CDR2 FQNEAQ (reference sequence). This CDR3 region has 14 residues. The same sample was also studied in work on T cells of mothers and their children. As reported in that work: Per 15 ul, 1.5 ug of RNA was used, with all extracted RNA going into cDNA synthesis. Overlap ran slightly, non-significantly higher for related than unrelated mother-child pairs.

The receptor was derived from a boy aged 5-17 years in good health. This chain links TRBV7-9 with TRBJ2-7; maybe TRBD2 (6 bases). The material sequenced was blood. CDR3 bases: TGTGCCAGCAGCCCATCTAGCGAGACCTACGAGCAGTACTTC. Translating gives CASSPSSETYEQYF.